The 6 T cell receptor beta chains presented below share a single source sample, sequenced in a study of regulatory T cells in long-lasting Graves disease. Time point denoted: newly diagnosed GD, antithyroid drugs for less than 3 months. Isolated PBMC RNA provided the starting material for the TCR library. Through Arm-PCR of CDR3 regions and iRepertoire HTBI primers, TCR beta libraries were built. MiXCR, applied by TCRdb to the multiplex PCR reads, yields one record per CDR3 protein. Here the sample spans over 200,000 distinct CDR3 sequences, roughly 18% being singletons. Here the sequenced sample was peripheral blood mononuclear cells (PBMCs), taken at new diagnosis, from a patient treated with antithyroid drugs. The receptors derive from a female donor with Graves disease.

V gene TRBV10-3 combines with J gene TRBJ2-1; D might be TRBD2 (5 bases). The CDR3 runs 13 residues. Germline V gene data show CDR1 as ENHRY and CDR2 as SYGVKD. V shed 4 bases and J shed 6 bases, with 10 bases lying between them. The CDR3 spells CAISGPLGNEQFF. CDR3 nucleotide sequence: TGTGCCATCAGTGGGCCACTAGGCAATGAGCAGTTCTTC.

The V and J genes are TRBV3-1 and TRBJ2-1; D remains unclear. The V gene lost 1 base and the J gene lost 8 bases, with 6 bases spanning the gap. CDR3 length: 12 residues. The germline gives CDR1 LGHDT, CDR2 YNNKEL (reference sequence). The CDR3 loop is CASSQVLDEQFF. CDR3 DNA: TGTGCCAGCAGCCAAGTTCTGGATGAGCAGTTCTTC.

About this clonotype itself: A single base separates this from a much larger clone, so it may be a read error. The rearrangement links TRBV6-2 or TRBV6-3 to TRBJ1-2, with D hard to call. Germline V gene data show CDR1 as MNHEY and CDR2 as SVGEGT. This CDR3 spans 12 amino acids. The CDR3 nucleotides are TGTGCCAGCAGAAAGGGCAACTATGGCTACGCCTTC. Translated, it gives CASRKGNYGYAF.

This clonotype was counted ten times or more. V is TRBV19 and J is TRBJ1-4; TRBD1 is a possible D gene (6 bases). The germline V gene has CDR1 LNHDA and CDR2 SQIVND (reference sequence). The CDR3 spans 11 residues. Deletions cut 5 bases from V and 8 bases from J, with 6 bases between. CDR3 sequence (DNA): TGTGCCAGTAGTGACAGGGAAAAACTGTTTTTT. Its translation is CASSDREKLFF.

This clonotype was seen many times. The junction does not match germline at one end; this may be a read error. The rearrangement links TRBV4-1 to TRBJ1-2, with D perhaps matching TRBD1 (5 bases). The CDR3 contains 13 residues. Germline assignment: CDR1 MGHRA and CDR2 YSYEKL. For the CDR3, the DNA is TGTGCCAGCAGCCCCAGGGTAAAGGATGGCTACACCTTC. Amino acid sequence: CASSPRVKDGYTF.

The table lists this clonotype with many counts. This chain uses TRBV20-1 with TRBJ2-5, with 9 bases fitting TRBD2. The CDR3 sequence is 15 residues long. After removal of 1 base from V and 5 bases from J, the junction contained 8 bases not matched to a gene. Per the germline V gene, CDR1 is DFQATT and CDR2 is SNEGSKA (reference sequence). The CDR3 sequence is CSARVGSGSGETQYF. The DNA for the CDR3 is TGCAGTGCTAGAGTTGGTAGCGGGAGCGGGGAGACCCAGTACTTC.